A selection of T cell receptor beta chains follows, all from one sample in a study of shared T cell receptors in the human thymus. The table came from immunoSEQ multiplex PCR; TCRdb's copy has only in-frame clones and leaves some out. The table records about 660,000 clones, 87% of them present only once. The same sample was also studied in work on human thymus T cells.

The sequenced sample consisted of thymocytes. The receptors come from a boy under two years old with a congenital heart defect. The CDR3 runs from the conserved cysteine through the conserved F or W. The D gene is left open where the match is weak. The listing skips clone size in some rows; elsewhere it reads once, few, many or a size class.

CDR3: CASSEFRQGRTEAFF; DNA: TGTGCCAGCAGTGAGTTTCGACAGGGTCGGACTGAAGCTTTCTTT; size: -; D: TRBD1; J: TRBJ1-1; V: TRBV25-1
CDR3: CASSSSGQGYEQYF; DNA: TGTGCCAGCAGTTCGTCAGGACAGGGCTACGAGCAGTACTTC; size: -; D: TRBD1; J: TRBJ2-7; V: TRBV6-6
CDR3: CASIATSRWSDTQYF; DNA: TGTGCCAGCATCGCGACTAGCAGGTGGTCAGATACGCAGTATTTT; size: -; D: TRBD2; J: TRBJ2-3; V: TRBV2
CDR3: CASSEPTLAVLREQFF; DNA: TGTGCCAGCAGTGAACCTACACTAGCGGTACTCAGGGAGCAGTTCTTC; size: -; D: TRBD2; J: TRBJ2-1; V: TRBV2
CDR3: CASRSGQEDQPQHF; DNA: TGTGCCAGCAGGAGCGGGCAGGAAGATCAGCCCCAGCATTTT; size: -; D: -; J: TRBJ1-5; V: TRBV11-2
CDR3: CSATGISPLHF; DNA: TGCAGTGCTACAGGGATTTCACCCCTCCACTTT; size: once; D: -; J: TRBJ1-6; V: TRBV20-1
CDR3: CASSSDRLSYNEQFF; DNA: TGTGCCAGCAGCTCCGACAGGTTATCCTACAATGAGCAGTTCTTC; size: -; D: -; J: TRBJ2-1; V: TRBV7-2
CDR3: CASSDSMGSSYNEQFF; DNA: TGTGCCAGCAGTGACTCAATGGGGAGCTCCTACAATGAGCAGTTCTTC; size: -; D: -; J: TRBJ2-1; V: TRBV6-4
CDR3: CASRNGTGGVSDEQYF; DNA: TGTGCCAGCAGGAATGGGACAGGGGGAGTATCTGACGAGCAGTACTTC; size: -; D: TRBD1; J: TRBJ2-7; V: TRBV7-2
CDR3: CASGFDRGGGDTQYF; DNA: TGCGCCAGCGGATTCGACAGGGGTGGGGGAGATACGCAGTATTTT; size: once; D: TRBD1; J: TRBJ2-3; V: TRBV4-3
CDR3: CASSQDQVDRGDHTQYF; DNA: TGCGCCAGCAGCCAAGATCAAGTCGACAGGGGGGATCATACGCAGTATTTT; size: -; D: TRBD1; J: TRBJ2-3; V: TRBV4-3
CDR3: CASSLFQTGSEAFF; DNA: TGTGCCAGCAGTTTATTCCAGACAGGGTCTGAAGCTTTCTTT; size: few; D: TRBD1; J: TRBJ1-1; V: TRBV27
CDR3: CSVDLLAGSYNEQFF; DNA: TGCAGCGTTGACCTTCTAGCGGGTTCCTACAATGAGCAGTTCTTC; size: -; D: TRBD2; J: TRBJ2-1; V: TRBV29-1
CDR3: CASSIDRLSNQPQHF; DNA: TGTGCCAGTAGTATAGATCGTCTCTCCAATCAGCCCCAGCATTTT; size: -; D: -; J: TRBJ1-5; V: TRBV19
CDR3: CASTPTQNYEQYF; DNA: TGTGCCAGCACCCCGACTCAGAATTACGAGCAGTACTTC; size: -; D: -; J: TRBJ2-7; V: TRBV28
CDR3: CASSIISQGDLMNTEAFF; DNA: TGTGCCAGTAGTATAATCTCACAGGGAGATCTCATGAACACTGAAGCTTTCTTT; size: -; D: -; J: TRBJ1-1; V: TRBV19
CDR3: CASSPLGLAGGDTGELFF; DNA: TGCGCCAGCAGCCCCCTAGGACTAGCGGGGGGGGACACCGGGGAGCTGTTTTTT; size: -; D: TRBD2; J: TRBJ2-2; V: TRBV5-1
CDR3: CATSRDRTSGKVEQYF; DNA: TGTGCCACCAGCAGAGACAGGACTAGCGGGAAGGTCGAGCAGTACTTC; size: -; D: TRBD2; J: TRBJ2-7; V: TRBV15
CDR3: CASSANTGRANTGELFF; DNA: TGTGCCAGCAGCGCAAATACAGGGAGAGCGAACACCGGGGAGCTGTTTTTT; size: -; D: -; J: TRBJ2-2; V: TRBV9
CDR3: CASSNRVGANVLTF; DNA: TGTGCCAGCAGTAACAGGGTTGGGGCCAACGTCCTGACTTTC; size: -; D: -; J: TRBJ2-6; V: TRBV28
CDR3: CASSSRFSHEEQFF; DNA: TGTGCCAGCAGCTCTAGGTTTTCGCACGAAGAGCAGTTCTTC; size: -; D: -; J: TRBJ2-1; V: TRBV9
CDR3: CASSQDWGRGSYNEQFF; DNA: TGTGCCAGCAGCCAAGATTGGGGTCGGGGATCCTACAATGAGCAGTTCTTC; size: -; D: -; J: TRBJ2-1; V: TRBV4-2
CDR3: CASRGWQGIWNTEAFF; DNA: TGCGCCAGCAGAGGTTGGCAGGGTATCTGGAACACTGAAGCTTTCTTT; size: -; D: -; J: TRBJ1-1; V: TRBV5-1
CDR3: CASRPGLVNEKLFF; DNA: TGTGCCAGCAGACCGGGACTGGTTAATGAAAAACTGTTTTTT; size: few; D: -; J: TRBJ1-4; V: TRBV21-1
CDR3: CASSLTGTGGFDEQFF; DNA: TGTGCCAGCAGCTTAACCGGGACAGGGGGTTTCGATGAGCAGTTCTTC; size: -; D: TRBD1; J: TRBJ2-1; V: TRBV7-3
CDR3: CASSGDRSSNQPQHF; DNA: TGTGCCAGCAGCGGGGACAGGTCTAGCAATCAGCCCCAGCATTTT; size: -; D: TRBD1; J: TRBJ1-5; V: TRBV2
CDR3: CASSLIWGVGPQHF; DNA: TGTGCCAGCAGTCTTATTTGGGGGGTTGGCCCCCAGCATTTT; size: -; D: -; J: TRBJ1-5; V: TRBV27
CDR3: CASTPRGPQWPDTQYF; DNA: TGTGCCAGCACGCCACGGGGTCCTCAGTGGCCAGATACGCAGTATTTT; size: -; D: -; J: TRBJ2-3; V: TRBV2
CDR3: CASSPGVSGIGETQYF; DNA: TGTGCCAGCAGTCCAGGGGTGTCGGGGATCGGAGAGACCCAGTACTTC; size: -; D: -; J: TRBJ2-5; V: TRBV28
CDR3: CASSVTHAGTGGFHNEQFF; DNA: TGTGCCAGCAGCGTCACTCACGCTGGGACAGGGGGCTTCCACAATGAGCAGTTCTTC; size: -; D: TRBD1; J: TRBJ2-1; V: TRBV9
CDR3: CAWIGQGGNEQYF; DNA: TGTGCCTGGATTGGACAGGGGGGAAACGAGCAGTACTTC; size: -; D: TRBD1; J: TRBJ2-7; V: TRBV30
CDR3: CASSFNRGSSYEQYF; DNA: TGTGCCAGCAGCTTTAACCGGGGGAGCTCCTACGAGCAGTACTTC; size: -; D: -; J: TRBJ2-7; V: TRBV7-2
CDR3: CASSLRLRPLNTGELFF; DNA: TGTGCCAGCAGCCTAAGACTCCGTCCGTTGAACACCGGGGAGCTGTTTTTT; size: -; D: -; J: TRBJ2-2; V: TRBV9
CDR3: CASSLSDRVGSPLHF; DNA: TGTGCCAGCAGCTTATCGGACAGGGTGGGCTCACCCCTCCACTTT; size: -; D: TRBD1; J: TRBJ1-6; V: TRBV7-9
CDR3: CATSRDRGVNTEAFF; DNA: TGTGCCACCAGCAGAGATCGGGGGGTGAACACTGAAGCTTTCTTT; size: -; D: -; J: TRBJ1-1; V: TRBV15
CDR3: CASSYGKGAVTEAFF; DNA: TGTGCCAGCAGTTACGGCAAGGGGGCGGTCACTGAAGCTTTCTTT; size: once; D: TRBD1; J: TRBJ1-1; V: TRBV6-5
CDR3: CASSPQGQGILYEQYF; DNA: TGTGCCAGCAGCCCCCAAGGACAGGGGATCCTCTACGAGCAGTACTTC; size: -; D: TRBD1; J: TRBJ2-7; V: TRBV7-2
CDR3: CASSPQQGRTDTQYF; DNA: TGTGCCAGCAGCCCCCAACAGGGTCGCACAGATACGCAGTATTTT; size: once; D: -; J: TRBJ2-3; V: TRBV5-6
CDR3: CASSFDRRLVTEAFF; DNA: TGTGCCAGCAGCTTCGACAGACGCCTGGTCACTGAAGCTTTCTTT; size: -; D: -; J: TRBJ1-1; V: TRBV7-9
CDR3: CASSRTGELGYGYTF; DNA: TGTGCCAGCAGCCGGACAGGGGAGTTGGGGTATGGCTACACCTTC; size: -; D: TRBD1; J: TRBJ1-2; V: TRBV7-2
CDR3: CASSILRESNQPQHF; DNA: TGTGCCAGTAGTATACTCCGGGAGTCCAATCAGCCCCAGCATTTT; size: -; D: -; J: TRBJ1-5; V: TRBV19
CDR3: CASSPGTGGYEQYF; DNA: TGCGCCAGCAGCCCCGGGACAGGGGGCTACGAGCAGTACTTC; size: -; D: TRBD1; J: TRBJ2-7; V: TRBV5-1
CDR3: CASSLVSLAGANVLTF; DNA: TGTGCCAGCAGCTTAGTATCCTTAGCTGGGGCCAACGTCCTGACTTTC; size: -; D: -; J: TRBJ2-6; V: TRBV7-2